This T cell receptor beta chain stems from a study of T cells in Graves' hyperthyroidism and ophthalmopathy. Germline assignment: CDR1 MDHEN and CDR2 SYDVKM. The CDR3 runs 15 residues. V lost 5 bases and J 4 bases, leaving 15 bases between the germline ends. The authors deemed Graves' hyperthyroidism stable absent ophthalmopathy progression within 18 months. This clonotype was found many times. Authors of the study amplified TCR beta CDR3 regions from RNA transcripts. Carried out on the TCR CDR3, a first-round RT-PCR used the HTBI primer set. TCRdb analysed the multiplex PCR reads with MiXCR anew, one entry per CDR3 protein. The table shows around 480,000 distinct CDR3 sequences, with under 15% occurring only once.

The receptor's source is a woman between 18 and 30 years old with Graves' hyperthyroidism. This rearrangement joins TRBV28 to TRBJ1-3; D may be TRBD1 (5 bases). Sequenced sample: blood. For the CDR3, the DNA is TGTGCCAGCAGTACCCAGGGTATACCCGGAAACACCATATATTTT. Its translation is CASSTQGIPGNTIYF. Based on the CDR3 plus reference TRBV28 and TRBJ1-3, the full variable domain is DVKVTQSSRYLVKRTGEKVFLECVQDMDHENMFWYRQDPGLGLRLIYFSYDVKMKEKGDIPEGYSVSREKKERFSLILESASTNQTSMYLCASSTQGIPGNTIYFGEGSWLTVV.